This T cell receptor (beta chain) was recovered during a study of blood T cell repertoires in COVID-19. Looking at the study overall: The United States, Italy and Spain supplied acute and convalescent COVID-19 samples. T cells, B-cell-depleted T cells, or PBMCs supplied cDNA or gDNA.

This CDR3 spans 14 amino acids. Germline CDR1 SGHRS, CDR2 YFSETQ. V was pared by 1 base and J by 5 bases, with 9 bases between. Original processing methods: Estimates of nucleated cell counts were drawn from the amplification of reference gene primers. TCRdb's table, derived via immunoSEQ multiplex PCR, lists solely in-frame clones and lacks some. V and J calls and clone size are given by that table; D and trimming were obtained from the DNA. The sample consists of 120,000 or so clones, 70% to 85% of them appearing once. The sequence came from an older woman with acute or convalescent COVID-19. The sample was peripheral blood. The chain combines TRBV5-1 with TRBJ1-4, with D unresolved. DNA for the CDR3: TGCGCCAGCAGCTTGCAACAGAAGAATGAAAAACTGTTTTTT. This translates into CASSLQQKNEKLFF.